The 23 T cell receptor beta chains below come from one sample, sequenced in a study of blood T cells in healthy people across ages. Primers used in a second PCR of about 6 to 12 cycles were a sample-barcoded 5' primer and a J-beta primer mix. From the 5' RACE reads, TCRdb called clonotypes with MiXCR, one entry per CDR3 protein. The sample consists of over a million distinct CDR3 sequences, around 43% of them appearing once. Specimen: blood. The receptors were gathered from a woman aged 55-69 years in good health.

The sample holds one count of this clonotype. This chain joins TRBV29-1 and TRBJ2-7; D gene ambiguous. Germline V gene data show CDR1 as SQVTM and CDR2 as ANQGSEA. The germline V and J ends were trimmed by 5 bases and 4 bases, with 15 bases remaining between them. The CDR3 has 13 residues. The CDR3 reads CSVRTTGAYEQYF. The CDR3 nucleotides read TGCAGCGTTCGAACCACGGGCGCGTACGAGCAGTACTTC.

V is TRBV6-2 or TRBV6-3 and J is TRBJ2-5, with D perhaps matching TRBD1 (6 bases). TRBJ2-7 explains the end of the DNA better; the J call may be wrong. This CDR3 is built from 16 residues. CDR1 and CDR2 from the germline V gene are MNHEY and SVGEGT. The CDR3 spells CASSQERTVLTYEQYF. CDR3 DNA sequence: TGTGCCAGCAGTCAAGAAAGGACAGTGCTCACCTACGAGCAGTACTTC.

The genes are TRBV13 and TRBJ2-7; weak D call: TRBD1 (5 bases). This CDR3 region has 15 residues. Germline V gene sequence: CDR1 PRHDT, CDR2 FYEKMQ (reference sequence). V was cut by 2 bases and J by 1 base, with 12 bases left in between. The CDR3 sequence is CASSLKFAGSYEQYF. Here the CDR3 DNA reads TGTGCCAGCAGCTTAAAATTCGCAGGGTCCTACGAGCAGTACTTC.

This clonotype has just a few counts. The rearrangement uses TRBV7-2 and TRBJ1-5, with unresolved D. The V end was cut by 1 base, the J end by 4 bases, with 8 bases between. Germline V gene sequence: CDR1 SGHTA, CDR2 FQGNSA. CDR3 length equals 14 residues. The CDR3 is CASSLGEMNQPQHF. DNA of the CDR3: TGTGCCAGCAGCTTAGGCGAGATGAATCAGCCCCAGCATTTT.

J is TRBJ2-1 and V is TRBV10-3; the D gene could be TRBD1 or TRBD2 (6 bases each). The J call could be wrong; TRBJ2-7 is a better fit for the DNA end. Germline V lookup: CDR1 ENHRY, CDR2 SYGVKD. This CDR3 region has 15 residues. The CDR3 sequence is CAISEEGGPYNEQYF. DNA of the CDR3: TGTGCCATCAGTGAGGAAGGGGGGCCCTACAATGAGCAGTACTTC.

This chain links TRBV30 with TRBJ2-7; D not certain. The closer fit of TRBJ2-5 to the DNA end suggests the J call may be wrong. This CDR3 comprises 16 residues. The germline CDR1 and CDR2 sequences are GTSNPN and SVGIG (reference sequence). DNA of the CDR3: TGTGCCTGGAGTGTACTTCGCAGGCATAGAGAAGAGACCCAGTACTTC. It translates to CAWSVLRRHREETQYF.

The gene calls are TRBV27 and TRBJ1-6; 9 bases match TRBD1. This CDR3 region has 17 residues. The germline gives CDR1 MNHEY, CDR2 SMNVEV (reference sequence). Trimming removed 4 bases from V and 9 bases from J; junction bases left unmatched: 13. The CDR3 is CASSSPGQGIFGSPLHF. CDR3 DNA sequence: TGTGCCAGCAGTTCACCGGGACAGGGTATCTTTGGTTCACCCCTCCACTTT.

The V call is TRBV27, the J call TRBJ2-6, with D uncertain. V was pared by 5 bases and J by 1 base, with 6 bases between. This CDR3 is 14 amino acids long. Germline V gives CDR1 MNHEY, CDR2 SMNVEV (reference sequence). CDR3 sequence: CASSVTSGANVLTF. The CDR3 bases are TGTGCCAGCAGTGTTACATCTGGGGCCAACGTCCTGACTTTC.

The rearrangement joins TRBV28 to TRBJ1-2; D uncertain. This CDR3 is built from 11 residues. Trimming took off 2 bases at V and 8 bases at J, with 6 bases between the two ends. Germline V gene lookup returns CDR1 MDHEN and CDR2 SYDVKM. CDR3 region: CASSLSWGYTF. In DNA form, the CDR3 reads TGTGCCAGCAGTTTAAGTTGGGGCTACACCTTC.

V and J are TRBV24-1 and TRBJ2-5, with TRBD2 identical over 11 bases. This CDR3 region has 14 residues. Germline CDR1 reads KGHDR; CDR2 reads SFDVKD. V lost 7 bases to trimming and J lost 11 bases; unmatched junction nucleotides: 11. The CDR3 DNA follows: TGTGCCACCAGCCCAACTAGCGGGAGTCGTGAGCAGTACTTC. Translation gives CATSPTSGSREQYF.

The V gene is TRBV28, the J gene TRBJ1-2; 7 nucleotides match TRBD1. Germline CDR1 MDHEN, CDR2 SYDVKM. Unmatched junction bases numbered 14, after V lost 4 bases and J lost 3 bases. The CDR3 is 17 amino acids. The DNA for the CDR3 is TGTGCCAGCAGTTCGCGTCTTACAGGGGCCCTGGACTATGGCTACACCTTC. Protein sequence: CASSSRLTGALDYGYTF.

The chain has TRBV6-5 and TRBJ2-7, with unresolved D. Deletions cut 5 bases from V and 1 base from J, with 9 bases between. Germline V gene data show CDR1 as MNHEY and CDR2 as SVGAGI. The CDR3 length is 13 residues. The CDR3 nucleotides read TGTGCCAGCAGTGTCAGGCAATCCTACGAGCAGTACTTC. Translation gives CASSVRQSYEQYF.

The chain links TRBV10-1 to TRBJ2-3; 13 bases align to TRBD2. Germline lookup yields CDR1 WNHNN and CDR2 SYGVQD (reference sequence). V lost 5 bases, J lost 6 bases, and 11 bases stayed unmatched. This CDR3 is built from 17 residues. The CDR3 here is CASSPGTSGKYSDTQYF. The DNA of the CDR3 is TGCGCCAGCAGTCCTGGGACTAGCGGGAAGTATTCGGATACGCAGTATTTT.

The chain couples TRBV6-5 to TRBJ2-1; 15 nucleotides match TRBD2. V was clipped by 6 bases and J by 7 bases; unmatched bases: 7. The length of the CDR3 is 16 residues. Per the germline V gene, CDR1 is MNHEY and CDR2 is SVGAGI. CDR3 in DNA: TGTGCCAGCAGATACACCGGACTAGCGGGAGGGAATGAGCAGTTCTTC. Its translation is CASRYTGLAGGNEQFF.

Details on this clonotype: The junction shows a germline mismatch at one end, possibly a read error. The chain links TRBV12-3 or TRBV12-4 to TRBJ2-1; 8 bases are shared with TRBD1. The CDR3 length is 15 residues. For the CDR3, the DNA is TGTGCCAGCAGTCGAGACAGGGGATCCTTCAATGAGCAGTTCTTC. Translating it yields CASSRDRGSFNEQFF.

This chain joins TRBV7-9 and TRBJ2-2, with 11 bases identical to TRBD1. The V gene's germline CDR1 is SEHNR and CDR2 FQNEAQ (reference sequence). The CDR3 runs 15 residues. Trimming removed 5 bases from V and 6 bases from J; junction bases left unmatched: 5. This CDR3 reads CASSPPGQGAGELFF. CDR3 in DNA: TGTGCCAGCAGCCCCCCGGGACAGGGGGCCGGGGAGCTGTTTTTT.

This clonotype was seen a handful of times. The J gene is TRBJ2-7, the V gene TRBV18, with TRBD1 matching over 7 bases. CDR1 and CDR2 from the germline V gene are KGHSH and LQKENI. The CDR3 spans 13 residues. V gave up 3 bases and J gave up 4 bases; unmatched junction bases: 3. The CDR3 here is CASSPRTGYEQYF. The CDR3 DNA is TGTGCCAGCTCACCTAGGACAGGTTACGAGCAGTACTTC.

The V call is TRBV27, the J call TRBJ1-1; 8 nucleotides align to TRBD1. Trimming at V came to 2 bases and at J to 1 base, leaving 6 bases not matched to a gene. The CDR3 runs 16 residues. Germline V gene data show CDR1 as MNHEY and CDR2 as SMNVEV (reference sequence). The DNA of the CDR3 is TGTGCCAGCAGTTTACACAGGGGGGGAGAGAACACTGAAGCTTTCTTT. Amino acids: CASSLHRGGENTEAFF.

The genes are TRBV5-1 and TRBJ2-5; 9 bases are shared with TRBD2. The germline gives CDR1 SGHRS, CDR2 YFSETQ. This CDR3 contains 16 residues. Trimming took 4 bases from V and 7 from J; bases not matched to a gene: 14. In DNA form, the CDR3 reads TGCGCCAGCAGCGAGGGACTAGCTGACGGGGTACGGACCCAGTACTTC. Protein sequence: CASSEGLADGVRTQYF.

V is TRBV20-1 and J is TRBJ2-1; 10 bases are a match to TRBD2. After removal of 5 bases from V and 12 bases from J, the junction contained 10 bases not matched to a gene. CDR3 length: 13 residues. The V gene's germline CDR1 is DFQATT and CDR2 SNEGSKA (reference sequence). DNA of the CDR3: TGCAGTGCTCTAGCGGGAGCCTACCGAGGGCAGTTCTTC. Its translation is CSALAGAYRGQFF.

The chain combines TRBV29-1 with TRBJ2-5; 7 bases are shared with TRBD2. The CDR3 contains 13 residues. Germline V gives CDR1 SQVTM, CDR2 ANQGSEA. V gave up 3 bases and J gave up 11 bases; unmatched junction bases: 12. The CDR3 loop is CSVDGEGLDEQYF. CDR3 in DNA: TGCAGCGTTGACGGGGAGGGCCTTGATGAGCAGTACTTC.

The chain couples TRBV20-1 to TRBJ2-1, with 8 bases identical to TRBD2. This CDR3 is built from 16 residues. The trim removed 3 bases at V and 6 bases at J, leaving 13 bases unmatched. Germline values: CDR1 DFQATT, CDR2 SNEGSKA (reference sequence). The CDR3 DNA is TGCAGTGCTAGTGGGGGCGGCGGGGGGAGGTCCAATGAGCAGTTCTTC. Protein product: CSASGGGGGRSNEQFF.

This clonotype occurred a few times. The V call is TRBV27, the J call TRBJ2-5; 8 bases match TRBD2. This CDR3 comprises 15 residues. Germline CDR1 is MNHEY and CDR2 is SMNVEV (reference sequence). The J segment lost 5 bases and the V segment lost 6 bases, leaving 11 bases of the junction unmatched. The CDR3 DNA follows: TGTGCCAGCAGCCTCACTAGCGGCCGGGTGGAGACCCAGTACTTC. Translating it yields CASSLTSGRVETQYF.